The rows below give T cell receptor beta chains drawn from one sample of a study of cytomegalovirus exposure and HLA in healthy donors. TCRdb keeps only in-frame clones here, not all; method: immunoSEQ multiplex PCR. Its table records about 150,000 clones. Specimen: PBMCs. Receptors originate from a woman aged 45-60 years in good health and CMV-seronegative. Each CDR3 is given with its conserved first and last residue. The order of the fields is J gene, D gene, V gene, CDR3 DNA, CDR3 protein. A D gene is named only where the DNA matches it firmly.

j_gene: TRBJ2-2; d_gene: .; v_gene: TRBV7-7; CDR3nt: TGTGCTAGCAGCTCTCAGGGCCGAGAGAACACCGGGGAGCTGTTTTTT; CDR3aa: CASSSQGRENTGELFF
j_gene: TRBJ1-5; d_gene: .; v_gene: TRBV28; CDR3nt: TGTGCCAGCAATGAACAGGGAGTCCGCAATCAGCCCCAGCATTTT; CDR3aa: CASNEQGVRNQPQHF
j_gene: TRBJ1-2; d_gene: TRBD1; v_gene: TRBV30; CDR3nt: TGTGCCTGGGGGACAGCCCTAGTCTATGGCTACACCTTC; CDR3aa: CAWGTALVYGYTF
j_gene: TRBJ1-2; d_gene: TRBD1; v_gene: TRBV19; CDR3nt: TGTGCCAGTAGTCCCGGGACAGCCTATGGCTACACCTTC; CDR3aa: CASSPGTAYGYTF
j_gene: TRBJ1-1; d_gene: .; v_gene: TRBV29-1; CDR3nt: TGCAGCGTTTACGGCGTCAGGGGTTCGGACACTGAAGCTTTCTTT; CDR3aa: CSVYGVRGSDTEAFF
j_gene: TRBJ2-7; d_gene: TRBD1; v_gene: TRBV5-4; CDR3nt: TGTGCCAGCAGCTTGGGACAGGGGCCTGGGCACGAGCAGTACTTC; CDR3aa: CASSLGQGPGHEQYF
j_gene: TRBJ2-6; d_gene: .; v_gene: TRBV11-2; CDR3nt: TGTGCCAGCAGCTTAGGTATTTCTGGGGCCAACGTCCTGACTTTC; CDR3aa: CASSLGISGANVLTF
j_gene: TRBJ2-5; d_gene: .; v_gene: TRBV5-6; CDR3nt: TGTGCCAGCAGCTTGGGGACTACACAAGAGACCCAGTACTTC; CDR3aa: CASSLGTTQETQYF
j_gene: TRBJ2-1; d_gene: .; v_gene: TRBV15; CDR3nt: TGTGCCACCAGCAGAGTTGCCGGGGAGCAGTTCTTC; CDR3aa: CATSRVAGEQFF
j_gene: TRBJ2-7; d_gene: .; v_gene: TRBV7-9; CDR3nt: TGTGCCAGCAGCCCCCCTAGCTCCTACGAGCAGTACTTC; CDR3aa: CASSPPSSYEQYF
j_gene: TRBJ2-7; d_gene: .; v_gene: TRBV6-5; CDR3nt: TGTGCCAGCAGGGCGGGCTCCCTCTCCTACGAGCAGTACTTC; CDR3aa: CASRAGSLSYEQYF
j_gene: TRBJ2-1; d_gene: .; v_gene: TRBV28; CDR3nt: TGTGCCAGCAGTCCCCCTGTCGAGTACAATGAGCAGTTCTTC; CDR3aa: CASSPPVEYNEQFF
j_gene: TRBJ2-1; d_gene: .; v_gene: TRBV30; CDR3nt: TGTGCCTGGGGCGGGCGGATCGCCTACAATGAGCAGTTCTTC; CDR3aa: CAWGGRIAYNEQFF
j_gene: TRBJ1-2; d_gene: TRBD1; v_gene: TRBV5-1; CDR3nt: TGCGCCAGCAGCTTCAACAGGGGACAAGGCTACACCTTC; CDR3aa: CASSFNRGQGYTF
j_gene: TRBJ2-4; d_gene: TRBD2; v_gene: TRBV30; CDR3nt: TGTGCCTGGGGGAGCGGGAACAAAAACATTCAGTACTTC; CDR3aa: CAWGSGNKNIQYF
j_gene: TRBJ1-1; d_gene: .; v_gene: TRBV5-5; CDR3nt: TGTGCCAGCAGCTTGGCGGCAGGTGAGTACACTGAAGCTTTCTTT; CDR3aa: CASSLAAGEYTEAFF
j_gene: TRBJ2-7; d_gene: .; v_gene: TRBV6-1; CDR3nt: TGTGCCAGCAGTGAACTACCTAGGTACGAGCAGTACTTC; CDR3aa: CASSELPRYEQYF
j_gene: TRBJ2-3; d_gene: TRBD2; v_gene: TRBV11-3; CDR3nt: TGTGCCAGCAGCTTAAGAGCGGGAGCTCTAGCAGATACGCAGTATTTT; CDR3aa: CASSLRAGALADTQYF
j_gene: TRBJ1-1; d_gene: .; v_gene: TRBV5-4; CDR3nt: TGTGCCAGCAGCTTACGGGGGGGGAACACTGAAGCTTTCTTT; CDR3aa: CASSLRGGNTEAFF
j_gene: TRBJ2-3; d_gene: .; v_gene: TRBV15; CDR3nt: TGTGCCACCAGCAGAGATCGGAAAATACAGGCGCCAAACACAGATACGCAGTATTTT; CDR3aa: CATSRDRKIQAPNTDTQYF
j_gene: TRBJ2-5; d_gene: .; v_gene: TRBV5-1; CDR3nt: TGCGCCAGCAGCCCCCACACCATTCAGGGGTGGAAGACCCAGTACTTC; CDR3aa: CASSPHTIQGWKTQYF
j_gene: TRBJ2-7; d_gene: TRBD1; v_gene: TRBV11-2; CDR3nt: TGTGCCAGCAGCGCCGACAGGGACTACGAGCAGTACTTC; CDR3aa: CASSADRDYEQYF
j_gene: TRBJ2-1; d_gene: .; v_gene: TRBV5-1; CDR3nt: TGCGCCAGCAGCCCGTTCACGCGCGACAATGAGCAGTTCTTC; CDR3aa: CASSPFTRDNEQFF
j_gene: TRBJ2-2; d_gene: .; v_gene: TRBV6-5; CDR3nt: TGTGCCAGCACTAAGACTAGCACCGGGGAGCTGTTTTTT; CDR3aa: CASTKTSTGELFF
j_gene: TRBJ2-3; d_gene: TRBD2; v_gene: TRBV6-6; CDR3nt: TGTGCCAGCAGTTACCCGGGGGGGCCCGCAGATACGCAGTATTTT; CDR3aa: CASSYPGGPADTQYF
j_gene: TRBJ2-7; d_gene: TRBD2; v_gene: TRBV5-5; CDR3nt: TGTGCCAGCAGCTTACTAGCGGATTTCTCCTACGAGCAGTACTTC; CDR3aa: CASSLLADFSYEQYF
j_gene: TRBJ1-2; d_gene: .; v_gene: TRBV14; CDR3nt: TGTGCCAGCAGCCAAGGAGGGTTCTATGGCTACACCTTC; CDR3aa: CASSQGGFYGYTF
j_gene: TRBJ2-7; d_gene: TRBD2; v_gene: TRBV7-6; CDR3nt: TGTGCCAGCTCAAGGGGTAGCGGGGGCTCCTACGAGCAGTACTTC; CDR3aa: CASSRGSGGSYEQYF
j_gene: TRBJ2-5; d_gene: .; v_gene: TRBV5-4; CDR3nt: TGTGCCAGCAGCTTGAGGGGGGGCGGTGAGACCCAGTACTTC; CDR3aa: CASSLRGGGETQYF
j_gene: TRBJ2-7; d_gene: .; v_gene: TRBV6-4; CDR3nt: TGTGCCAGCAGTGACGCGACAGCCTTCTACGAGCAGTACTTC; CDR3aa: CASSDATAFYEQYF
j_gene: TRBJ2-3; d_gene: TRBD1; v_gene: TRBV14; CDR3nt: TGTGCCAGCAGCGACAGGGTCACAGATACGCAGTATTTT; CDR3aa: CASSDRVTDTQYF
j_gene: TRBJ2-7; d_gene: TRBD1; v_gene: TRBV4-1; CDR3nt: TGCGCCAGCAGCCCAGGGGGCTGGGAGCAGTACTTC; CDR3aa: CASSPGGWEQYF
j_gene: TRBJ1-1; d_gene: .; v_gene: TRBV2; CDR3nt: TGTGCCAGCGCGGGAGGCAGGGCCACTGAAGCTTTCTTT; CDR3aa: CASAGGRATEAFF
j_gene: TRBJ1-5; d_gene: TRBD1; v_gene: TRBV6-1; CDR3nt: TGTGCCAGCAGTGATTCAGGGGGCGGGCAGCCCCAGCATTTT; CDR3aa: CASSDSGGGQPQHF
j_gene: TRBJ2-3; d_gene: .; v_gene: TRBV4-1; CDR3nt: TGCGCCAGCAGCCAAGGGAGGGCCACAGATACGCAGTATTTT; CDR3aa: CASSQGRATDTQYF
j_gene: TRBJ1-6; d_gene: .; v_gene: TRBV7-9; CDR3nt: TGTGCCAGCAGCCAGACAACCTCCTATAATTCACCCCTCCACTTT; CDR3aa: CASSQTTSYNSPLHF
j_gene: TRBJ1-4; d_gene: .; v_gene: TRBV5-6; CDR3nt: TGTGCCAGCAGCCTGGAATGGGGAGCAACTAATGAAAAACTGTTTTTT; CDR3aa: CASSLEWGATNEKLFF
j_gene: TRBJ1-5; d_gene: TRBD1; v_gene: TRBV28; CDR3nt: TGTGCCAGCAGTGGACAGGCGAGCAATCAGCCCCAGCATTTT; CDR3aa: CASSGQASNQPQHF
j_gene: TRBJ1-1; d_gene: TRBD1; v_gene: TRBV29-1; CDR3nt: TGCAGCATCCAATGGACAGGAGGGAACACTGAAGCTTTCTTT; CDR3aa: CSIQWTGGNTEAFF
j_gene: TRBJ1-5; d_gene: .; v_gene: TRBV7-8; CDR3nt: TGTGCCAGCAGCTTGAATCCCAGTAATCAGCCCCAGCATTTT; CDR3aa: CASSLNPSNQPQHF
j_gene: TRBJ2-7; d_gene: TRBD2; v_gene: TRBV7-9; CDR3nt: TGTGCCAGCAGCTCAGTAGCGGGAAGGTTGGACTACGAGCAGTACTTC; CDR3aa: CASSSVAGRLDYEQYF
j_gene: TRBJ1-6; d_gene: .; v_gene: TRBV28; CDR3nt: TGTGCCAGCAGTTCGGGGAATTCACCCCTCCACTTT; CDR3aa: CASSSGNSPLHF
j_gene: TRBJ1-5; d_gene: .; v_gene: TRBV27; CDR3nt: TGTGCCAGCAGTTCCAGGATAACTCTGCCCCAGCATTTT; CDR3aa: CASSSRITLPQHF
j_gene: TRBJ2-7; d_gene: TRBD1; v_gene: TRBV5-1; CDR3nt: TGCGCCAGCAGCTTGAAGACAGGGGGCCTTCGTCACTCCTACGAGCAGTACTTC; CDR3aa: CASSLKTGGLRHSYEQYF
j_gene: TRBJ1-6; d_gene: TRBD1; v_gene: TRBV4-2; CDR3nt: TGTGCCAGCAGCCAAAAAGGGGGCAGTGACTATAATTCACCCCTCCACTTT; CDR3aa: CASSQKGGSDYNSPLHF
j_gene: TRBJ2-5; d_gene: .; v_gene: TRBV6-1; CDR3nt: TGTGCCAGCAGTGAAGTGTGGGCCGAAGAGACCCAGTACTTC; CDR3aa: CASSEVWAEETQYF
j_gene: TRBJ2-1; d_gene: TRBD2; v_gene: TRBV19; CDR3nt: TGTGCCAGTAGAGGCGGGAGGAAGTACAATGAGCAGTTCTTC; CDR3aa: CASRGGRKYNEQFF
j_gene: TRBJ2-2; d_gene: .; v_gene: TRBV5-1; CDR3nt: TGCGCCAGCAGCTTGGGAGGAAGGGGCGGGGAGCTGTTTTTT; CDR3aa: CASSLGGRGGELFF
j_gene: TRBJ2-3; d_gene: TRBD2; v_gene: TRBV4-1; CDR3nt: TGCGCCAGCAGCCAAGGGGGGACTAGCGGGATACACAGCACAGATACGCAGTATTTT; CDR3aa: CASSQGGTSGIHSTDTQYF
j_gene: TRBJ1-2; d_gene: TRBD1; v_gene: TRBV10-3; CDR3nt: TGTGCCATCAGTCCCGGGACAGGGGTAGGTGGCTACACCTTC; CDR3aa: CAISPGTGVGGYTF
j_gene: TRBJ1-2; d_gene: .; v_gene: TRBV7-3; CDR3nt: TGTGCCAGCAGCTTCGGGGGGCGCTCAGATGGCTACACCTTC; CDR3aa: CASSFGGRSDGYTF
j_gene: TRBJ2-7; d_gene: TRBD1; v_gene: TRBV13; CDR3nt: TGTGCCAGCAGCTTAGGCCTTGGCAGGGGGCCCTACGAGCAGTACTTC; CDR3aa: CASSLGLGRGPYEQYF
j_gene: TRBJ2-1; d_gene: .; v_gene: TRBV5-1; CDR3nt: TGCGCCAGCAGCTCTGAGGTCCTCCTTTACAATGAGCAGTTCTTC; CDR3aa: CASSSEVLLYNEQFF
j_gene: TRBJ1-5; d_gene: .; v_gene: TRBV28; CDR3nt: TGTGCCACCACAGGGACATTTTATAGCAATCAGCCCCAGCATTTT; CDR3aa: CATTGTFYSNQPQHF
j_gene: TRBJ2-7; d_gene: TRBD1; v_gene: TRBV25-1; CDR3nt: TGTGCCAGCACAGGACAGGGTCTCTACGAGCAGTACTTC; CDR3aa: CASTGQGLYEQYF
j_gene: TRBJ1-2; d_gene: TRBD1; v_gene: TRBV28; CDR3nt: TGTGCCAGCAGTTTAGGGACAGCTAACTATGGCTACACCTTC; CDR3aa: CASSLGTANYGYTF
j_gene: TRBJ1-4; d_gene: .; v_gene: TRBV28; CDR3nt: TGTGCCAGCAGTTTTCGTCCGGGAAGGTTGACTGCAACTAATGAAAAACTGTTTTTT; CDR3aa: CASSFRPGRLTATNEKLFF
j_gene: TRBJ2-2; d_gene: .; v_gene: TRBV7-3; CDR3nt: TGTGCCAGCAGCTTACTTAGAGGGGAGCTGTTTTTT; CDR3aa: CASSLLRGELFF
j_gene: TRBJ2-7; d_gene: .; v_gene: TRBV7-2; CDR3nt: TGTGCCAGCAGCTTCGACGGAGGGTACGAGCAGTACTTC; CDR3aa: CASSFDGGYEQYF
j_gene: TRBJ2-7; d_gene: TRBD2; v_gene: TRBV12-5; CDR3nt: TGTGCTAGTGGTTTGGGGACTAGTTTTGACTACGAGCAGTACTTC; CDR3aa: CASGLGTSFDYEQYF